This T cell receptor beta chain was captured by sequencing in a study of CD8+ T cells in alopecia areata (dated by TCRdb to the late 2010s). Some background on the complete study: The treated patients took part in an open-label pilot trial in which moderate-to-severe alopecia areata was treated with oral tofacitinib at 5 to 10 mg twice daily. Scalp clonality was compared among normal scalp (n=4), patchy alopecia areata scalp (n=8), and alopecia totalis/universalis scalp (n=8). On the human side, TCRbeta sequencing was run on scalp tissue and on sorted CD4+ and CD8+ peripheral blood T cells from healthy controls and from alopecia areata patients with either patchy or totalis/universalis disease. Biopsies were taken from tofacitinib-treated patients at baseline and again at 4 and 24 weeks into treatment, and several of those patients also had a later scalp biopsy. RNA was obtained with the PAXgene miRNA kit for fixed scalp, the miRNeasy kit for PBMCs, and the RNeasy kit for mouse skin. Patients received tofacitinib for 6 to 18 months and were then followed off drug for 6 months to check for delayed response and recurrence. Disease severity in treated patients was measured with the SALT score, which quantifies the percentage of affected scalp surface area. In both human patients and the C3H/HeJ mouse model, the study applied high-throughput TCRbeta sequencing to look at T cell clonal expansion in alopecia areata. Amplification of TCRbeta CDR3 regions was done by immunoSEQ multiplex PCR using 35 Vbeta forward primers and 13 Jbeta reverse primers. General conclusions and limits of the study: Higher clonality and more expanded CD8+ clones were observed in lesional scalp than in normal scalp, particularly in alopecia totalis/universalis, a finding suggestive of antigenic drive. Many expanded lesional clones persisted in scalp and blood during tofacitinib treatment, which may partly explain relapse after stopping treatment. Because the treated cohort was small and had only one nonresponder, larger studies are needed to examine links between baseline CD8+ expansion and response. Shared TCR sequences between patients were less evident than in mice, which may be partly attributable to HLA diversity in the patient population. Scalp TCR repertoire analysis is complicated because resident alphabeta T cells in normal human skin are also sequenced, whereas mouse skin is dominated by gammadelta T cells. Scalp clonality and the number of expanded CD8+ clones among the top 100 scalp clones were significantly decreased by tofacitinib.

Libraries were constructed by the immunoSEQ multiplex PCR assay. For TCR sequencing, RNA was extracted from every sample and reverse transcribed into cDNA to serve as template. SuperScript III was used to make first-strand cDNA, primed with a 2:1 mix of oligo-dT and random hexamers. Amplification bias was assessed with a synthetic immune receptor repertoire, and residual bias was removed computationally. The authors' pipeline ran thus. Raw reads were preprocessed for error removal, and CDR3 was defined according to IMGT conventions as running from the conserved cysteine to phenylalanine. Clonality was computed as 1 minus the Shannon entropy, with the entropy normalized by log2 of the number of productive unique TCRs. Scalp TCRbeta sequences were cross-referenced with sorted blood CD4 and CD8 repertoires so that the CD4 or CD8 identity of scalp clones could be inferred. Here the immuneACCESS table is served through TCRdb, limited to in-frame sequences with V and J called. Missing clones are a known gap in these copies; in checked studies unresolved V genes cover under half, and the rest lacks a known reason. V and J calls plus clone size are reproduced from that table; the DNA served to infer D and trimming. The sample yields about 210,000 clones; about 40% were counted once. Approximately 2.9% of the sample rests with the top ten.

What the treatment or condition label conveys for this sample: oral pan-JAK inhibitor, 5-10 mg twice daily. Lesional scalp punch biopsies and peripheral blood were collected from alopecia areata patients. PBMCs were isolated by density centrifugation and stained for CD3, CD4 and CD8, after which CD4+ and CD8+ T cells were sorted on a FACSAria. To note about this clone: Its antigen is not yet known. There are no base qualities to consult, and no much larger clone falls within one base.

Reading from cysteine to phenylalanine, the CDR3 counts 17 amino acids. Kept here is only the CDR3 DNA, which spans 51 bases and is read in frame from base 1. CDR1 and CDR2 are read off the germline V gene as MGHRA and YSYEKL. Trimmed from V: 6 bases; trimmed from J: 4 bases; junction bases lacking a gene match: 17. The chain employs TRBV4-1 and TRBJ1-2; 7 bases in the junction line up with TRBD1. The clonotype comes from a human donor with alopecia areata. The specimen was CD4+ T cells sorted from blood, collected at approximately week 36, from a patient treated with tofacitinib. The CDR3 sequence is CASSLASSGTAPYGYTF. The DNA reads as follows: TGCGCCAGCAGTCTAGCATCCTCCGGGACAGCCCCCTATGGCTACACCTTC.